This T cell receptor beta chain was recorded in a study of T-cell reconstitution after alpha-beta-depleted transplantation in children. This clonotype was observed at least ten times. Its antigen is not known. Notes on the study in general: T-cell counts and diversity at one year post-transplant came mainly from newly produced T cells. It was reported that alpha-beta T cells came from several hundred expanded graft clones (about two months after transplant). At day 60, the high TCRbeta diversity found in some patients originated from recipient T cells and thymic progenitors that had survived.

During its preparation, the TCRbeta library received unique molecular identifiers. TCRdb fed the PCR reads into MiXCR, producing one record per CDR3 protein. Here the sample spans 220,000 or so distinct CDR3 sequences, roughly 8.2% being singletons. Germline V gene lookup returns CDR1 SGHDT and CDR2 YYEEEE. Trimming cost V 1 base and J 6 bases, with 16 bases left between them. This CDR3 is 15 amino acids long. The clonotype was recovered from a male patient aged 10-17 years who had a stem cell transplant for acute lymphoblastic leukemia, so the T cells may come from the graft donor. The input for sequencing was PBMCs, mostly from graft donor cells, taken 180 days after TCRalphabeta/CD19-depleted stem cell transplant. This chain joins TRBV5-6 and TRBJ1-1; no clear D gene. The CDR3: CASSLFGPAAAEAFF. The CDR3 coding sequence is TGTGCCAGCAGCTTGTTCGGGCCCGCGGCGGCTGAAGCTTTCTTT.